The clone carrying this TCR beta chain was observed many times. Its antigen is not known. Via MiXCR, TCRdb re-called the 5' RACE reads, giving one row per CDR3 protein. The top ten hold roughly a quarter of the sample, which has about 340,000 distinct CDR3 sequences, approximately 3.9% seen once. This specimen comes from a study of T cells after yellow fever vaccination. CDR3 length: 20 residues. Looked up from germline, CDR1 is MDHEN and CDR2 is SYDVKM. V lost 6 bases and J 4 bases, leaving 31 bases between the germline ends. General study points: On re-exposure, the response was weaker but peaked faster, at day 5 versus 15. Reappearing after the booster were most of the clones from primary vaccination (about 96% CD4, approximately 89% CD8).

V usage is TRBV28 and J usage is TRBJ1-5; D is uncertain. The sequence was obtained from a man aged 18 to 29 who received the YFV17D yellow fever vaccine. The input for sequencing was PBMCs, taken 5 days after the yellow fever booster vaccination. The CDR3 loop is CASSRPGYLQVIGQNQPQHF. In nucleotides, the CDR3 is TGTGCCAGCAGCCGCCCTGGGTACCTACAAGTAATAGGGCAAAATCAGCCCCAGCATTTT.